Shown below are 22 T cell receptor beta chains from a single sample sequenced in a study of shared clonotypes between healthy human individuals. Libraries were prepared by immunoSEQ multiplex PCR; TCRdb keeps only in-frame clonotypes and omits some of them. The sample shows around 1.4 million clones, approximately 98.5% of them seen only once. The material sequenced was naive CD4+ T cells sorted from blood. Subset meaning: CD45RA+ positively selected. Receptor source: a man aged 25-45 years in good health.

J is TRBJ2-7 and V is TRBV21-1. TRBV21-1 is deemed a pseudogene. There are 13 residues in the CDR3. The CDR3 DNA is TGTGCCAGCAGCAAAGTGGGGAACTACGAGCAGTACTTC. Translated: CASSKVGNYEQYF.

The V and J genes are TRBV18 and TRBJ1-4, with a tentative D call TRBD1 (5 bases). CDR3 length equals 15 residues. V was pared by 1 base and J by 3 bases, with 9 bases between. Germline-derived CDR1 and CDR2 are KGHSH and LQKENI. The chain's CDR3 is CASSPLRGSNEKLFF. In DNA, the CDR3 is TGTGCCAGCTCACCACTCCGGGGGTCTAATGAAAAACTGTTTTTT.

Details on this clone: In the same sample, other DNA sequences code for this CDR3. The V call is TRBV15, the J call TRBJ1-1; no firm D call. CDR3 size: 13 residues. With 1 base removed from V and 0 bases from J, the gap between germline ends came to 3 bases. CDR1 and CDR2 from the germline V gene are LNHNV and YYDKDF (reference sequence). CDR3 protein: CATSRVVNTEAFF. Here the CDR3 DNA reads TGTGCCACCAGCAGAGTGGTGAACACTGAAGCTTTCTTT.

The count of this clone is one. The chain carries TRBV30 and TRBJ1-2, with D unclear. Trimming pared 0 bases from V and 2 bases from J, leaving 7 bases between. Germline assignment: CDR1 GTSNPN and CDR2 SVGIG (reference sequence). CDR3 length: 13 amino acids. The CDR3 nucleotides are TGTGCCTGGAGTGTTGTGGTCAACTATGGCTACACCTTC. It codes for CAWSVVVNYGYTF.

The table lists this clone with a count of one. Additional DNA sequences in this sample encode the identical CDR3. V and J are TRBV7-9 and TRBJ2-1; D not certain. Looked up from germline, CDR1 is SEHNR and CDR2 is FQNEAQ (reference sequence). The germline V and J ends were trimmed by 0 bases and 0 bases, with 9 bases remaining between them. CDR3 length: 16 residues. For the CDR3, the DNA is TGTGCCAGCAGCTTAGCGCTGGGAAGCTCCTACAATGAGCAGTTCTTC. Protein: CASSLALGSSYNEQFF.

The chain recombines TRBV5-4 with TRBJ1-1; D might be TRBD1 (6 bases). Trimming took off 3 bases at V and 6 bases at J, with 12 bases between the two ends. This CDR3 is 13 amino acids long. Germline V gene lookup returns CDR1 SGHNT and CDR2 YYREEE (reference sequence). Here the CDR3 reads CASSSPRGSEAFF. Here the CDR3 DNA reads TGTGCCAGCAGCTCGCCCAGGGGTTCTGAAGCTTTCTTT.

The chain is built from TRBV19 and TRBJ2-2, with TRBD2 identical over 10 bases. J lost 4 bases, V lost 2 bases, and 1 base had no gene match. Germline lookup yields CDR1 LNHDA and CDR2 SQIVND (reference sequence). The CDR3 totals 15 residues. CDR3 DNA sequence: TGTGCCAGTAGTATACTAGCGGGAGCCACCGGGGAGCTGTTTTTT. Its translation: CASSILAGATGELFF.

The chain has TRBV28 and TRBJ2-5; 7 positions match TRBD1. The CDR3 consists of 14 residues. With 5 bases clipped from V and 4 bases from J, the junction kept 7 bases outside the gene matches. The germline V gene has CDR1 MDHEN and CDR2 SYDVKM. The CDR3 DNA is TGTGCCAGCAGTCTATCAGGGGGATCAGAGACCCAGTACTTC. Residues: CASSLSGGSETQYF.

The chain employs TRBV7-8 and TRBJ1-2; D unresolved. The germline gives CDR1 SGHVS, CDR2 FQNEAQ. The CDR3 runs to 14 residues. The V end lost 1 base, the J end lost 2 bases, and 8 bases lay between the germline ends. CDR3 coding DNA: TGTGCCAGCAGCTTAGGGGCGGCGAACTATGGCTACACCTTC. Residues: CASSLGAANYGYTF. Complete variable domain (other parts from reference TRBV7-8 and TRBJ1-2): GAGVSQSPRYKVAKRGQDVALRCDPISGHVSLFWYQQALGQGPEFLTYFQNEAQLDKSGLPSDRFFAERPEGSVSTLKIQRTQQEDSAVYLCASSLGAANYGYTFGSGTRLTVV.

Notes on this clone: The sample contains more than one DNA sequence encoding this CDR3. In DNA form, the CDR3 reads TGTGCCAGCCGTGGGGGTAACACCATATATTTT. Translated, it gives CASRGGNTIYF. This chain joins TRBV7-2 and TRBJ1-3, with D possibly being TRBD1 (5 bases). The germline V gene encodes CDR1 SGHTA and CDR2 FQGNSA. V lost 8 bases and J 7 bases, leaving 9 bases between the germline ends. This CDR3 is built from 11 residues.

This rearrangement joins TRBV7-6 to TRBJ2-7, with a possible D match to TRBD1 (6 bases). The CDR3 loop spans 14 amino acids. V lost 2 bases and J lost 0, with 8 bases in between. Per germline, CDR1 SGHVS and CDR2 FNYEAQ. The CDR3, as DNA: TGTGCCAGCAGCTTAAAACAGGGCTCCTACGAGCAGTACTTC. Its protein is CASSLKQGSYEQYF.

The rearrangement links TRBV7-8 to TRBJ1-2; D not resolved. Deletions cut 7 bases from V and 5 bases from J, with 20 bases between. The CDR3 sequence is 15 residues long. Germline loops: CDR1 SGHVS, CDR2 FQNEAQ. The CDR3 DNA reads TGTGCCAGCACCAATCGGAACGGAGGTACTTATGGCTACACCTTC. This sequence encodes CASTNRNGGTYGYTF.

The CDR3: CASSLGPGTYEQYF. Here the CDR3 DNA reads TGCGCCAGCAGCTTGGGCCCAGGCACCTACGAGCAGTACTTC. V is TRBV5-1 and J is TRBJ2-7; no firm D call. V lost 0 bases and J lost 2, with 9 bases in between. The CDR3 has 14 residues. Per the germline V gene, CDR1 is SGHRS and CDR2 is YFSETQ.

The V and J genes are TRBV15 and TRBJ2-7; a possible D gene is TRBD2 (5 bases). CDR1 LNHNV and CDR2 YYDKDF come from the germline V gene (reference sequence). The CDR3 has 14 amino acids. V lost 6 bases, J lost 0 bases, and 12 bases lay in between. The CDR3 DNA sequence: TGTGCCACCAGTGAGGGTGGATCCTCCTACGAGCAGTACTTC. This sequence encodes CATSEGGSSYEQYF.

The chain carries TRBV27 and TRBJ1-2; 7 bases fit TRBD1. V lost 3 bases to trimming and J lost 6 bases; unmatched junction nucleotides: 7. Germline CDR1 reads MNHEY; CDR2 reads SMNVEV (reference sequence). CDR3 size: 14 residues. The CDR3 loop reads CASSFRQGLNGYTF. DNA of the CDR3: TGTGCCAGCAGTTTCCGACAGGGATTAAATGGCTACACCTTC.

With regard to this clone: This specimen includes other DNA sequences encoding the same CDR3. The chain links TRBV5-4 to TRBJ2-3; 11 bases fit TRBD2. CDR3 length: 16 residues. The germline CDR1 and CDR2 sequences are SGHNT and YYREEE (reference sequence). J was trimmed by 1 base and V by 0 bases; bases with no gene match: 1. The CDR3 spells CASSLGGLAGTDTQYF. In nucleotides, the CDR3 is TGTGCCAGCAGCTTGGGGGGACTAGCGGGCACAGATACGCAGTATTTT. Variable domain in full (rest from reference TRBV5-4 and TRBJ2-3): ETGVTQSPTHLIKTRGQQVTLRCSSQSGHNTVSWYQQALGQGPQFIFQYYREEENGRGNFPPRFSGLQFPNYSSELNVNALELDDSALYLCASSLGGLAGTDTQYFGPGTRLTVL.

CDR3 DNA: TGTGCCAGCAGCCCTTTCGGGGGGAGGGCTTCCGGGGAGCTGTTTTTT. The encoded protein is CASSPFGGRASGELFF. The chain joins TRBV7-2 to TRBJ2-2; 7 nucleotides agree with TRBD2. Losses at the gene ends were 5 bases for V and 6 bases for J; bases not matched to a gene: 12. This CDR3 has 16 amino acids. Germline values: CDR1 SGHTA, CDR2 FQGNSA.

The rearrangement joins TRBV19 to TRBJ1-1; D call uncertain. CDR3 length equals 13 residues. The germline V gene has CDR1 LNHDA and CDR2 SQIVND (reference sequence). V lost 9 bases and J lost 0, with 11 bases in between. This CDR3 reads CASTLEMNTEAFF. The DNA for the CDR3 is TGTGCCAGCACCTTGGAGATGAACACTGAAGCTTTCTTT. Looking up the rest from reference TRBV19 and TRBJ1-1 gives the full variable domain: DGGITQSPKYLFRKEGQNVTLSCEQNLNHDAMYWYRQDPGQGLRLIYYSQIVNDFQKGDIAEGYSVSREKKESFPLTVTSAQKNPTAFYLCASTLEMNTEAFFGQGTRLTVV.

On this clone: Other nucleotide sequences in the sample specify the same CDR3. This chain uses TRBV2 with TRBJ1-5; maybe TRBD1 (5 bases). The CDR3 has 13 residues. V gave up 3 bases and J gave up 4 bases, with 7 bases separating them. The germline CDR1 and CDR2 sequences are SNHLY and FYNNEI. CDR3 in DNA: TGTGCCAGCAGTGACAGGGAGAATCAGCCCCAGCATTTT. It yields the protein CASSDRENQPQHF.

The J gene is TRBJ2-5, the V gene TRBV5-1; D remains unclear. This CDR3 is 13 amino acids long. CDR1 and CDR2 from the germline V gene are SGHRS and YFSETQ. V lost 4 bases to trimming and J lost 5 bases, with 12 bases between them. This CDR3 reads CASSLSSYETQYF. The DNA for the CDR3 is TGCGCCAGCAGCCTTAGTAGTTATGAGACCCAGTACTTC.

This chain links TRBV29-1 with TRBJ1-1; D remains unclear. The CDR3 is 11 amino acids. Germline V CDR1 and CDR2: SQVTM, ANQGSEA. V dropped 3 bases and J dropped 7 bases, with 9 bases sitting between them. CDR3 sequence (DNA): TGCAGCGTTGACCCCCACGTTGAAGCTTTCTTT. It is translated as CSVDPHVEAFF.

The chain recombines TRBV5-4 with TRBJ1-1; 9 nucleotides agree with TRBD1. This CDR3 contains 16 residues. V dropped 4 bases and J dropped 3; count of bases not matched to a gene: 10. Germline V gene data show CDR1 as SGHNT and CDR2 as YYREEE (reference sequence). The CDR3 DNA reads TGTGCCAGCAGCATACGGGACAGGGTAGGGTACACTGAAGCTTTCTTT. It encodes CASSIRDRVGYTEAFF.